The 30 T cell receptor beta chains listed next were all sequenced from one sample in a study of neoadjuvant anti-PD-1 for oral cavity cancer. Sequencing used immunoSEQ multiplex PCR; TCRdb keeps in-frame clones, though not all of them. In the table there are about 4,700 clones, 55% to 70% of which are singletons. Source: tumor tissue, taken before nivolumab (anti-PD-1) treatment. All receptors derive from a person aged 35-79 years with oral cavity squamous cell carcinoma.

The chain joins TRBV15 to TRBJ1-2; TRBD1 matches 7 bases. Germline V gene sequence: CDR1 LNHNV, CDR2 YYDKDF (reference sequence). CDR3 length: 13 residues. Trimming cost V 3 bases and J 5 bases; bases outside gene matches: 3. The CDR3 nucleotides are TGTGCCACCAGCAGTTCAGGGGGATATGGCTACACCTTC. Translation: CATSSSGGYGYTF.

V and J are TRBV9 and TRBJ1-5; unclear D gene. The ends were cut back, 0 bases at V and 4 bases at J, with 11 bases in the middle. This CDR3 is 15 amino acids long. CDR1 SGDLS and CDR2 YYNGEE come from the germline V gene. CDR3 coding DNA: TGTGCCAGCAGCGTAGAGGGTGATCTGAATCAGCCCCAGCATTTT. The encoded protein is CASSVEGDLNQPQHF.

This rearrangement joins TRBV28 to TRBJ2-1, with 11 positions matching TRBD2. CDR1 and CDR2 from the germline V gene are MDHEN and SYDVKM. The CDR3 runs 11 residues. CDR3 DNA sequence: TGTGCTAGCGGGAGGGCGAATGAGCAGTTCTTC. Protein product: CASGRANEQFF. The full variable domain, with the rest looked up from reference TRBV28 and TRBJ2-1, is DVKVTQSSRYLVKRTGEKVFLECVQDMDHENMFWYRQDPGLGLRLIYFSYDVKMKEKGDIPEGYSVSREKKERFSLILESASTNQTSMYLCASGRANEQFFGPGTRLTVL.

This clone turned up a few times. The chain combines TRBV27 with TRBJ1-5; D ambiguous. The CDR3 is 14 amino acids. Deletions cut 3 bases from V and 5 bases from J, with 11 bases between. The germline V gene has CDR1 MNHEY and CDR2 SMNVEV (reference sequence). For the CDR3, the DNA is TGTGCCAGCAGTTTGGGATCCGGCGATCAGCCCCAGCATTTT. This translates into CASSLGSGDQPQHF.

The chain recombines TRBV6-5 with TRBJ1-4; no definite D call. Germline V gives CDR1 MNHEY, CDR2 SVGAGI. V lost 5 bases and J lost 6, with 10 bases in between. CDR3 length: 13 residues. The CDR3 DNA follows: TGTGCCAGCAGTAAACCCGGCCATGAAAAACTGTTTTTT. It translates to CASSKPGHEKLFF.

This clone was counted only a few times. The J gene is TRBJ2-4, the V gene TRBV5-1; D is undetermined. Germline CDR1 SGHRS, CDR2 YFSETQ. The CDR3 is made up of 15 amino acids. Trimming stripped 0 bases from V and 0 bases from J, with 7 bases between. The DNA for the CDR3 is TGCGCCAGCAGCTTGGTTGGGCCAGCCAAAAACATTCAGTACTTC. Amino acids: CASSLVGPAKNIQYF. Full variable domain (rest looked up from reference TRBV5-1 and TRBJ2-4): KAGVTQTPRYLIKTRGQQVTLSCSPISGHRSVSWYQQTPGQGLQFLFEYFSETQRNKGNFPGRFSGRQFSNSRSEMNVSTLELGDSALYLCASSLVGPAKNIQYFGAGTRLSVL.

V is TRBV7-3 and J is TRBJ2-1; TRBD2 agrees at 11 bases. V shed 2 bases, J shed 10 bases, and the junction held 4 bases outside the gene matches. CDR3 size: 14 residues. From germline, CDR1 is SGHTA and CDR2 FQGTGA. The CDR3 DNA reads as TGTGCCAGCAGCTTACTAGCGGGAGGTGGCGAGCAGTTCTTC. Its translation: CASSLLAGGGEQFF.

The chain joins TRBV5-1 to TRBJ1-1; TRBD1 matches at 9 bases. With V trimmed by 5 bases and J by 6 bases, 2 bases remained unmatched. The germline V gene encodes CDR1 SGHRS and CDR2 YFSETQ. This CDR3 spans 12 amino acids. CDR3 in amino acids: CASSRQGAEAFF. CDR3 DNA sequence: TGCGCCAGCAGTCGACAGGGGGCTGAAGCTTTCTTT.

The J gene is TRBJ1-5, the V gene TRBV30; 10 bases agree with TRBD1. The V segment lost 1 base and the J segment 5 bases; nucleotides outside the gene matches: 2. The CDR3 consists of 14 residues. Germline lookup yields CDR1 GTSNPN and CDR2 SVGIG (reference sequence). The CDR3 protein is CAWSAGTGDQPQHF. The CDR3 coding sequence is TGTGCCTGGAGTGCCGGGACAGGGGATCAGCCCCAGCATTTT.

The chain links TRBV28 to TRBJ2-6; TRBD1 is a possible D gene (6 bases). CDR1 is MDHEN and CDR2 is SYDVKM in the germline V gene. The CDR3 consists of 15 residues. Trimming took 10 bases from V and 0 from J, leaving 13 bases between them. The CDR3 bases are TGTGCCATAAGGACAGCGAACTCTGGGGCCAACGTCCTGACTTTC. It encodes CAIRTANSGANVLTF.

This clone was detected only a few times. V is TRBV6-5 and J is TRBJ1-2; maybe TRBD1 (5 bases). CDR1 is MNHEY and CDR2 is SVGAGI in the germline V gene. CDR3 length: 15 residues. V shed 2 bases and J shed 5 bases, with 15 bases lying between them. CDR3 protein: CASSYLWAGQYGYTF. DNA of the CDR3: TGTGCCAGCAGTTACCTCTGGGCAGGGCAATATGGCTACACCTTC.

The V call is TRBV6-5, the J call TRBJ1-3, with 7 nucleotides matching TRBD1. CDR3 length: 14 residues. The V gene's germline CDR1 is MNHEY and CDR2 SVGAGI. Unmatched junction bases numbered 3, after V lost 5 bases and J lost 2 bases. The CDR3 DNA reads TGTGCCAGCAGTGACCAGGGGGCTGGAAACACCATATATTTT. Its protein is CASSDQGAGNTIYF.

The rearrangement joins TRBV11-3 to TRBJ2-7, with D tentatively TRBD2 (6 bases). The CDR3 spans 13 residues. V was shortened by 5 bases and J by 2 bases, with 10 bases between the two germline ends. Germline V gene sequence: CDR1 SGHNT, CDR2 YENEEA. This CDR3 reads CASSRGNTYEQYF. In DNA form, the CDR3 reads TGTGCCAGCAGCCGGGGGAATACCTACGAGCAGTACTTC.

This clone was counted only a few times. The chain couples TRBV27 to TRBJ1-2; tentative D call: TRBD1 (5 bases). From germline, CDR1 is MNHEY and CDR2 SMNVEV (reference sequence). V dropped 3 bases and J dropped 6 bases, with 14 bases sitting between them. CDR3 size: 14 residues. The CDR3 reads CASSFRSVGHGYTF. The CDR3 DNA reads TGTGCCAGCAGTTTTAGGTCAGTGGGGCATGGCTACACCTTC.

J is TRBJ2-3 and V is TRBV11-1, with no clear D. CDR1 and CDR2 (germline): SGHAT, FQDESV (reference sequence). V was clipped by 5 bases and J by 5 bases, with 11 bases between them. The CDR3 spans 13 residues. CDR3 amino acids: CASSPSPQDTQYF. CDR3 coding DNA: TGTGCCAGCAGCCCATCACCACAAGATACGCAGTATTTT.

The chain is built from TRBV7-9 and TRBJ2-7; maybe TRBD1 (6 bases). V gave up 8 bases and J gave up 3 bases, with 14 bases separating them. The CDR3 totals 13 residues. Germline V CDR1 and CDR2: SEHNR, FQNEAQ (reference sequence). The CDR3 DNA reads TGTGCCAGCGACAGGCTCCCAGGCTACGAGCAGTACTTC. Residues: CASDRLPGYEQYF.

This clone has just a few counts. The CDR3 is CASSLADRGSYEQYF. In nucleotides, the CDR3 is TGTGCCAGCAGCTTGGCGGACAGGGGTTCCTACGAGCAGTACTTC. The rearrangement links TRBV5-4 to TRBJ2-7, with 9 bases fitting TRBD1. Germline-derived CDR1 and CDR2 are SGHNT and YYREEE (reference sequence). V lost 0 bases to trimming and J lost 1 base; unmatched junction nucleotides: 2. This CDR3 region has 15 residues.

CDR3 protein: CASRSRIDDRREKLFF. CDR3 sequence (DNA): TGTGCCAGCAGGTCCAGGATTGATGACAGAAGGGAAAAACTGTTTTTT. The rearrangement uses TRBV7-2 and TRBJ1-4, with a possible D match to TRBD1 (5 bases). The V gene's germline CDR1 is SGHTA and CDR2 FQGNSA. This CDR3 comprises 16 residues. Deletions cut 6 bases from V and 8 bases from J, with 22 bases between.

This sequence joins TRBV6-6 and TRBJ2-3; 11 bases match TRBD1. CDR3 length equals 14 residues. With V trimmed by 4 bases and J by 6 bases, 3 bases remained unmatched. Germline V lookup: CDR1 MNHNY, CDR2 SVGAGI (reference sequence). The CDR3 coding sequence is TGTGCCAGCAGTTTGGGACAGGGGGTGGATACGCAGTATTTT. Its protein is CASSLGQGVDTQYF.

The rearrangement joins TRBV2 to TRBJ2-7, with 8 bases aligning to TRBD2. The CDR3 has 15 residues. Trimming removed 5 bases from V and 4 bases from J; junction bases left unmatched: 10. Germline V lookup: CDR1 SNHLY, CDR2 FYNNEI. The CDR3 reads CASSFSGAPSYEQYF. CDR3 coding DNA: TGTGCCAGCAGTTTTAGCGGGGCGCCTTCTTACGAGCAGTACTTC.

This clone has just a few counts. The chain has TRBV28 and TRBJ2-7; 8 bases fit TRBD1. Losses at the gene ends were 3 bases for V and 3 bases for J; bases not matched to a gene: 7. Germline V gene data show CDR1 as MDHEN and CDR2 as SYDVKM. The CDR3 loop spans 15 amino acids. This CDR3 is CASSFAGTGFYEQYF. The CDR3 DNA is TGTGCCAGCAGTTTTGCCGGGACAGGCTTCTACGAGCAGTACTTC. Full variable domain (rest looked up from reference TRBV28 and TRBJ2-7): DVKVTQSSRYLVKRTGEKVFLECVQDMDHENMFWYRQDPGLGLRLIYFSYDVKMKEKGDIPEGYSVSREKKERFSLILESASTNQTSMYLCASSFAGTGFYEQYFGPGTRLTVT.

This rearrangement joins TRBV6-5 to TRBJ1-2; a weak D match, TRBD1 (5 bases). The CDR3 consists of 12 residues. Trimming cost V 6 bases and J 7 bases, with 12 bases left between them. Germline loops: CDR1 MNHEY, CDR2 SVGAGI. CDR3 nucleotide sequence: TGTGCCAGCAGAACCGCCGGGGGTGGCTACACCTTC. Translation gives CASRTAGGGYTF.

This clone was detected a few times. This sequence joins TRBV18 and TRBJ1-2; 7 positions agree with TRBD1. CDR3 length: 15 amino acids. The J segment lost 8 bases and the V segment lost 3 bases, leaving 12 bases of the junction unmatched. Germline CDR1 KGHSH, CDR2 LQKENI. The CDR3 coding sequence is TGTGCCAGCTCACCTTCACAGGGGTATATGTCGGGCTACACCTTC. Residues: CASSPSQGYMSGYTF.

The chain has TRBV6-5 and TRBJ2-7, with TRBD1 identical over 9 bases. J lost 3 bases, V lost 7 bases, and 7 bases had no gene match. Germline CDR1 and CDR2: MNHEY and SVGAGI. The CDR3 is made up of 14 amino acids. CDR3 residues: CASTPGQGVYEQYF. CDR3 nucleotide sequence: TGTGCCAGCACTCCGGGACAGGGAGTCTACGAGCAGTACTTC.

The chain uses TRBV5-1 and TRBJ2-1; TRBD2 might be the D (5 bases). Trimming removed 4 bases from V and 3 bases from J, with 11 bases in between. CDR3 length: 14 amino acids. Germline V gene lookup returns CDR1 SGHRS and CDR2 YFSETQ. The CDR3 region is CASSPNRDYNEQFF. DNA of the CDR3: TGCGCCAGCAGCCCGAACCGGGACTACAATGAGCAGTTCTTC.

The chain couples TRBV23-1 to TRBJ2-5, with 10 bases matching TRBD1. TRBV23-1 is recorded as an ORF, its role being uncertain. With V trimmed by 4 bases and J by 3 bases, 5 bases remained unmatched. The CDR3 is 15 amino acids. CDR3 amino acids: CASSRDRGREETQYF. The CDR3 DNA reads TGCGCCAGCAGTCGAGACAGGGGGCGCGAAGAGACCCAGTACTTC.

V is TRBV5-1 and J is TRBJ2-6; a weak D match, TRBD1 (5 bases). The CDR3 runs to 17 residues. V gave up 7 bases and J gave up 0 bases, with 17 bases separating them. CDR1 is SGHRS and CDR2 is YFSETQ in the germline V gene. CDR3 sequence: CASVTGFSSSGANVLTF. The CDR3 nucleotides read TGCGCCAGCGTAACAGGCTTTTCGTCCTCTGGGGCCAACGTCCTGACTTTC.

This clone was seen a few times. V and J are TRBV7-9 and TRBJ1-1; 9 bases are shared with TRBD1. The V gene's germline CDR1 is SEHNR and CDR2 FQNEAQ (reference sequence). The V gene end was trimmed by 0 bases and the J gene end by 1 base; junction bases not matched to a gene: 6. This CDR3 spans 17 amino acids. This chain's CDR3 is CASSLAWTGAKNTEAFF. CDR3 bases: TGTGCCAGCAGCTTAGCGTGGACAGGGGCTAAGAACACTGAAGCTTTCTTT.

CDR3: CAAGGSEQYF. CDR3 DNA sequence: TGTGCCGCAGGGGGCAGCGAGCAGTACTTC. This chain uses TRBV10-3 with TRBJ2-7; 8 bases match TRBD1. Germline CDR1 ENHRY, CDR2 SYGVKD. Trimming at V came to 11 bases and at J to 6 bases, leaving 3 bases not matched to a gene. This CDR3 has 10 residues.

CDR3 region: CASSPWTGDTEAFF. The CDR3 DNA follows: TGTGCCAGCAGCCCTTGGACAGGGGACACTGAAGCTTTCTTT. V and J are TRBV7-9 and TRBJ1-1; TRBD1 aligns across 9 bases. The CDR3 is 14 amino acids. Trimming cost V 5 bases and J 3 bases; bases outside gene matches: 4. The V gene's germline CDR1 is SEHNR and CDR2 FQNEAQ (reference sequence).